This entry describes one T cell receptor beta chain. The CDR3 consists of 16 residues. Deletions cut 3 bases from V and 6 bases from J, with 21 bases between. Germline assignment: CDR1 KGHSH and CDR2 LQKENI. This sample was taken from a study of identical twins. TCRdb re-called the 5' RACE reads with MiXCR, one entry per CDR3 protein. Of 500,000 or so distinct CDR3 sequences in the sample, about 13% were seen once. Only healthy Caucasians were included as donors. The same data also contributed to another study, on yellow fever vaccine responses in identical twins.

Material for sequencing was CD4+ T cells sorted from blood. The V gene is TRBV18, the J gene TRBJ2-7; no reliable D call. The origin of this receptor is a woman between 18 and 29 years old in good health. The CDR3 nucleotides are TGTGCCAGCTCACCGGCCAGAAGATCGGGCTTAAGCGAGCAGTACTTC. Its translation: CASSPARRSGLSEQYF.